This is a list of T cell receptor beta chains from one sample in a study of cytomegalovirus exposure and HLA in healthy donors. This table comes from immunoSEQ multiplex PCR, and its TCRdb copy is limited to in-frame clones, with some not included. In total, the table holds 65,000 to 85,000 clones. The sequenced material came from PBMCs. The receptors come from a woman between 55 and 75 years old in good health and CMV-seronegative. Each CDR3 is given with its conserved first and last residue. The D gene is left open where the match is weak.

v_gene	j_gene	d_gene	CDR3aa	CDR3nt
TRBV7-9	TRBJ2-3	TRBD1	CASSLGDRDADTQYF	TGTGCCAGCAGCTTAGGGGACAGGGACGCAGATACGCAGTATTTT
TRBV5-4	TRBJ1-1	-	CASSRGGSLVNTEAFF	TGTGCCAGCAGCCGAGGGGGTAGTTTAGTGAACACTGAAGCTTTCTTT
TRBV30	TRBJ2-7	-	CAWSGLEGHTYEQYF	TGTGCCTGGAGTGGCCTCGAGGGACATACATACGAGCAGTACTTC
TRBV10-3	TRBJ1-1	TRBD1	CAIREQTGGTEAFF	TGTGCCATCAGGGAACAGACAGGGGGAACTGAAGCTTTCTTT
TRBV10-3	TRBJ1-1	TRBD1	CAISKGQGNTEAFF	TGTGCCATCAGTAAGGGACAGGGGAACACTGAAGCTTTCTTT
TRBV6-6	TRBJ2-7	TRBD1	CASSHVQGQGTYEQYF	TGTGCCAGCAGCCACGTTCAGGGACAGGGAACCTACGAGCAGTACTTC
TRBV30	TRBJ2-5	-	CAWSKGLGGGGETQYF	TGTGCCTGGAGTAAAGGACTTGGGGGAGGCGGAGAGACCCAGTACTTC
TRBV29-1	TRBJ1-1	-	CSVLDSAATEAFF	TGCAGCGTGTTAGACAGCGCGGCCACTGAAGCTTTCTTT
TRBV18	TRBJ2-1	TRBD2	CASAKREDYNEQFF	TGTGCCAGCGCCAAGCGGGAGGACTACAATGAGCAGTTCTTC
TRBV28	TRBJ1-3	-	CASSFGGTNSGNTIYF	TGTGCCAGCAGTTTCGGGGGGACGAACTCTGGAAACACCATATATTTT
TRBV7-9	TRBJ2-7	TRBD1	CASSSPDRGYEQYF	TGTGCCAGCAGCTCCCCCGACAGGGGATACGAGCAGTACTTC
TRBV7-9	TRBJ2-3	TRBD2	CASSPRQREHAIGTDTQYF	TGTGCCAGCAGCCCTCGGCAGCGGGAGCATGCTATCGGCACAGATACGCAGTATTTT
TRBV5-1	TRBJ1-1	-	CASSPSTGLMNTEAFF	TGCGCCAGCAGCCCTTCGACAGGCCTCATGAACACTGAAGCTTTCTTT
TRBV18	TRBJ2-1	-	CASSPSAASSLNEQFF	TGTGCCAGCTCACCATCCGCGGCTAGCAGTCTAAATGAGCAGTTCTTC
TRBV19	TRBJ2-7	-	CASSISGVPAYEQYF	TGTGCCAGTAGTATATCAGGGGTTCCAGCCTACGAGCAGTACTTC
TRBV7-9	TRBJ2-7	-	CASSLVGSEQYF	TGTGCCAGCAGCTTAGTGGGGAGCGAGCAGTACTTC
TRBV19	TRBJ2-2	-	CASRRGKNTGELFF	TGTGCCAGTCGCAGGGGAAAGAACACCGGGGAGCTGTTTTTT
TRBV5-1	TRBJ2-7	-	CASSPSGAFYEQYF	TGCGCCAGCAGCCCCTCCGGAGCCTTCTACGAGCAGTACTTC
TRBV19	TRBJ2-4	TRBD1	CASTKDRGSLGSKNIQYF	TGTGCCAGTACCAAGGACAGGGGTTCCCTGGGGTCCAAAAACATTCAGTACTTC
TRBV7-3	TRBJ1-1	TRBD1	CASSQQGSTTEAFF	TGTGCCAGCAGCCAACAGGGGAGTACCACTGAAGCTTTCTTT
TRBV6-1	TRBJ1-2	-	CASSEKTGVYGYTF	TGTGCCAGCAGTGAGAAGACAGGCGTCTATGGCTACACCTTC
TRBV10-1	TRBJ2-7	-	CASSESQDYEQYF	TGCGCCAGCAGTGAGTCACAGGACTACGAGCAGTACTTC
TRBV2	TRBJ2-5	-	CASRGQSSRETQYF	TGTGCCAGCAGGGGGCAGTCCTCCAGGGAGACCCAGTACTTC
TRBV30	TRBJ1-5	TRBD1	CAWSYGQGRQPQHF	TGTGCCTGGAGTTACGGACAGGGTCGTCAGCCCCAGCATTTT
TRBV27	TRBJ2-3	-	CASSELTGRTDTQYF	TGTGCCAGCAGCGAGCTCACAGGGCGCACAGATACGCAGTATTTT
TRBV5-1	TRBJ1-2	-	CASSPSLPGLQWANGYTF	TGCGCCAGCAGCCCCTCCCTCCCGGGACTCCAATGGGCGAATGGCTACACCTTC
TRBV19	TRBJ2-3	-	CASSIGTEYTDTQYF	TGTGCCAGTAGTATAGGGACAGAGTACACAGATACGCAGTATTTT
TRBV25-1	TRBJ2-5	-	CASSGRRRRQETQYF	TGTGCCAGCAGTGGGCGACGGCGGCGCCAAGAGACCCAGTACTTC
TRBV7-2	TRBJ1-3	-	CASSLAGGYGNTIYF	TGTGCCAGCAGCTTAGCAGGGGGTTATGGAAACACCATATATTTT
TRBV7-9	TRBJ1-2	-	CASSLDWASHGYTF	TGTGCCAGCAGCTTAGACTGGGCATCGCACGGCTACACCTTC
TRBV7-7	TRBJ2-6	TRBD1	CASSSTPQGVASGANVLTF	TGTGCTAGCAGCTCTACCCCACAGGGGGTGGCCTCTGGGGCCAACGTCCTGACTTTC
TRBV2	TRBJ1-5	-	CASSVGGNQPQHF	TGTGCCAGCAGTGTGGGGGGAAATCAGCCCCAGCATTTT
TRBV19	TRBJ2-5	TRBD1	CARVTDRGQETQYF	TGTGCCAGAGTCACGGACAGGGGCCAAGAGACCCAGTACTTC
TRBV9	TRBJ2-1	TRBD2	CASSPMGGVYNEQFF	TGTGCCAGCAGCCCCATGGGGGGGGTCTACAATGAGCAGTTCTTC
TRBV7-9	TRBJ2-1	TRBD2	CASRVAGGPNNEQFF	TGTGCCAGCAGGGTAGCGGGAGGGCCAAACAATGAGCAGTTCTTC
TRBV18	TRBJ2-7	TRBD2	CASSPGTSGNEQYF	TGTGCCAGCTCACCTGGGACTAGCGGGAACGAGCAGTACTTC
TRBV29-1	TRBJ2-7	TRBD1	CSVQGAAYEQYF	TGCAGCGTACAGGGGGCGGCCTACGAGCAGTACTTC
TRBV14	TRBJ2-3	TRBD2	CASSQGTSGGTDTQYF	TGTGCCAGCAGCCAAGGAACTAGCGGGGGCACAGATACGCAGTATTTT
TRBV2	TRBJ2-3	TRBD1	CASSEATGFADTQYF	TGTGCCAGCAGTGAAGCGACAGGGTTTGCAGATACGCAGTATTTT
TRBV5-1	TRBJ2-3	TRBD2	CASSYTSGSSDTQYF	TGCGCCAGCAGCTACACTAGCGGGAGCTCAGATACGCAGTATTTT
TRBV5-1	TRBJ2-7	TRBD2	CASSLTSGRAYEQYF	TGCGCCAGCAGCTTGACTAGCGGGAGGGCTTACGAGCAGTACTTC
TRBV28	TRBJ2-7	TRBD2	CASSPHTSGAYEQYF	TGTGCCAGCAGCCCGCATACTAGCGGGGCCTACGAGCAGTACTTC
TRBV11-2	TRBJ2-5	-	CASSLSKGGRVGTQYF	TGTGCCAGCAGCCTTTCAAAGGGGGGGCGCGTAGGGACCCAGTACTTC
TRBV19	TRBJ1-1	TRBD1	CASTGQVNTEAFF	TGTGCCAGTACGGGACAGGTAAACACTGAAGCTTTCTTT
TRBV28	TRBJ1-1	TRBD1	CASSPGGGWTEAFF	TGTGCCAGCAGCCCCGGAGGGGGCTGGACTGAAGCTTTCTTT
TRBV29-1	TRBJ2-6	-	CSVTQTGILSGANVLTF	TGCAGCGTGACCCAGACGGGGATACTCTCTGGGGCCAACGTCCTGACTTTC
TRBV6-1	TRBJ2-3	TRBD2	CASSDATSGRGDTQYF	TGTGCCAGCAGTGATGCCACTAGCGGGAGGGGGGATACGCAGTATTTT
TRBV6-5	TRBJ1-2	-	CASSYSPRALVGYTF	TGTGCCAGCAGTTACTCGCCTCGCGCTCTGGTGGGCTACACCTTC
TRBV29-1	TRBJ2-1	TRBD2	CSVVGREMANEQFF	TGCAGCGTTGTAGGGCGGGAGATGGCCAATGAGCAGTTCTTC
TRBV2	TRBJ2-3	TRBD2	CASSPSGRSTDTQYF	TGTGCCAGCAGTCCTAGCGGGAGAAGCACAGATACGCAGTATTTT
TRBV5-1	TRBJ1-4	TRBD1	CASSLEGADNEKLFF	TGCGCCAGCAGCTTGGAGGGGGCGGATAATGAAAAACTGTTTTTT